This is a list of T cell receptor beta chains from one sample in a study of blood T cell repertoires in COVID-19. The protocol was immunoSEQ multiplex PCR, while the TCRdb copy is restricted to in-frame clones and leaves out a portion. Of 300,000 or so clones in the sample, approximately 90% were seen once. Sequenced input: peripheral blood. The receptors here all came from a woman in her twenties or thirties who had recovered from COVID-19. Each CDR3 is given with its conserved first and last residue. The D gene is left open where the match is weak. Clone size is not always given. Where it is, it says once, few, many or a class for expanded clones.

>TRBJ1-1|-|TRBV28|-|14
CASSTVAVDTEAFF
TGTGCCAGCAGTACCGTCGCCGTAGACACTGAAGCTTTCTTT
>TRBJ1-4|-|TRBV28|-|14
CASSLGLSNEKLFF
TGTGCCAGCAGCCTCGGACTTTCTAATGAAAAACTGTTTTTT
>TRBJ1-5|-|TRBV4-1|-|14
CASSQERVNQPQHF
TGCGCCAGCAGCCAGGAACGGGTGAATCAGCCCCAGCATTTT
>TRBJ2-7|TRBD1|TRBV12-3/TRBV12-4|-|13
CASSFGQGDEQYF
TGTGCCAGCAGTTTCGGACAGGGGGACGAGCAGTACTTC
>TRBJ1-1|TRBD1|TRBV5-4|-|14
CASSAGQGDTEAFF
TGTGCCAGCAGCGCGGGGCAGGGGGACACTGAAGCTTTCTTT
>TRBJ2-7|TRBD1|TRBV2|-|16
CASVEPGQGSRYEQYF
TGTGCCAGCGTGGAACCGGGACAGGGATCTCGTTACGAGCAGTACTTC
>TRBJ1-6|-|TRBV6-5|-|12
CASSQQDSPLHF
TGTGCCAGCAGTCAACAGGATTCACCCCTCCACTTT
>TRBJ2-3|-|TRBV6-1|few|17
CASSEQGGGRSTDTQYF
TGTGCCAGCAGTGAACAGGGGGGTGGGAGGAGCACAGATACGCAGTATTTT
>TRBJ2-1|TRBD2|TRBV5-1|-|14
CASSKAGAYNEQFF
TGCGCCAGCAGCAAAGCGGGGGCCTACAATGAGCAGTTCTTC
>TRBJ2-2|-|TRBV6-6|-|14
CASRRAGADGELFF
TGTGCCAGCAGAAGGGCAGGGGCCGACGGGGAGCTGTTTTTT
>TRBJ2-5|-|TRBV11-1|-|14
CASSLEQVFETQYF
TGTGCCAGCAGCTTAGAACAGGTTTTTGAGACCCAGTACTTC
>TRBJ1-2|-|TRBV29-1|-|12
CSVEEAHYGYTF
TGCAGCGTTGAAGAGGCACACTATGGCTACACCTTC
>TRBJ1-4|TRBD1|TRBV5-1|-|14
CASSWTGLNEKLFF
TGCGCCAGCAGCTGGACAGGGCTGAATGAAAAACTGTTTTTT
>TRBJ2-6|-|TRBV24-1|-|16
CATSVTGRGGANVLTF
TGTGCCACCAGTGTAACAGGGCGAGGTGGGGCCAACGTCCTGACTTTC
>TRBJ2-1|-|TRBV7-2|once|14
CASSGGSSYNEQFF
TGTGCCAGCAGTGGGGGCTCCTCCTACAATGAGCAGTTCTTC
>TRBJ1-5|-|TRBV4-1|-|15
CASSPRDNSNQPQHF
TGCGCCAGCAGCCCCCGGGACAATTCCAATCAGCCCCAGCATTTT
>TRBJ2-3|TRBD1|TRBV7-2|once|19
CASSLDPGGLRASTDTQYF
TGTGCCAGCAGCTTAGATCCAGGGGGCCTACGTGCTAGCACAGATACGCAGTATTTT
>TRBJ2-7|TRBD2|TRBV27|-|15
CASGVRLAGSYEQYF
TGTGCCAGCGGTGTGAGGCTAGCGGGGTCCTACGAGCAGTACTTC
>TRBJ1-1|TRBD1|TRBV7-8|-|15
CASSSQGQKNTEAFF
TGTGCCAGCAGCAGCCAGGGACAGAAGAACACTGAAGCTTTCTTT
>TRBJ1-5|-|TRBV10-3|-|15
CAISESQNSNQPQHF
TGTGCCATCAGTGAGAGTCAGAATAGCAATCAGCCCCAGCATTTT
>TRBJ2-2|-|TRBV7-3|once|14
CASSETGSTGELFF
TGTGCCAGCAGCGAAACAGGGTCGACCGGGGAGCTGTTTTTT
>TRBJ1-4|-|TRBV4-3|-|16
CASSQGYRTEEEKLFF
TGCGCCAGCAGCCAAGGATACAGGACAGAGGAGGAAAAACTGTTTTTT
>TRBJ2-7|TRBD2|TRBV12-3/TRBV12-4|-|12
CASTPGGYEQYF
TGTGCCAGCACTCCGGGGGGCTACGAGCAGTACTTC
>TRBJ2-1|TRBD2|TRBV7-2|-|17
CASSLLRVAGPYNEQFF
TGTGCCAGCAGCTTGCTTCGGGTAGCGGGGCCCTACAATGAGCAGTTCTTC
>TRBJ2-7|-|TRBV28|-|14
CASGSRGSSYEQYF
TGTGCCTCAGGTTCCAGGGGAAGCTCCTACGAGCAGTACTTC
>TRBJ2-5|TRBD2|TRBV11-2|-|18
CASSGRGGLAGGRETQYF
TGTGCCAGCAGCGGCAGAGGAGGCCTAGCGGGGGGCCGGGAGACCCAGTACTTC
>TRBJ2-2|-|TRBV9|-|14
CASSEPTGAGELFF
TGTGCCAGCAGCGAGCCAACAGGAGCCGGGGAGCTGTTTTTT